One sample yielded the 16 T cell receptor beta chains listed below, sequenced in a study of blood T cell repertoires in COVID-19. This table comes from immunoSEQ multiplex PCR, and its TCRdb copy is limited to in-frame clones, with some not included. The sample has 88,000 or so clones; roughly 87% are singletons. What was sequenced was peripheral blood. These receptors originate from a man aged 55 to 70 with acute or convalescent COVID-19.

J is TRBJ1-1 and V is TRBV6-6; 9 nucleotides match TRBD1. Trimming took 6 bases from V and 0 from J; bases not matched to a gene: 2. The CDR3 length is 14 residues. The germline V gene has CDR1 MNHNY and CDR2 SVGAGI (reference sequence). The CDR3 loop is CASRRQGVNTEAFF. CDR3 coding DNA: TGTGCCAGCAGAAGACAGGGGGTGAACACTGAAGCTTTCTTT.

In this sample, this clone turned up many times. In nucleotides, the CDR3 is TGTGCCAGCAGCGTGGGCACCATGAACACTGAAGCTTTCTTT. The encoded protein is CASSVGTMNTEAFF. The chain carries TRBV9 and TRBJ1-1, with D unclear. Trimming took 2 bases from V and 0 from J, leaving 8 bases between them. Germline loops: CDR1 SGDLS, CDR2 YYNGEE. The CDR3 covers 14 residues.

This clone was seen a single time. The rearrangement uses TRBV5-1 and TRBJ1-2; 7 bases are a match to TRBD1. The CDR3 has 15 residues. The J segment lost 8 bases and the V segment lost 0 bases, leaving 10 bases of the junction unmatched. Germline V gives CDR1 SGHRS, CDR2 YFSETQ. This chain's CDR3 is CASSLGGQSVRGYTF. CDR3 nucleotides: TGCGCCAGCAGCTTGGGGGGACAGTCAGTGCGGGGCTACACCTTC.

The rearrangement links TRBV19 to TRBJ2-1, with D possibly TRBD1 on 5 matching bases. Trimming took 2 bases from V and 8 from J, leaving 19 bases between them. There are 16 residues in the CDR3. Germline V gene data show CDR1 as LNHDA and CDR2 as SQIVND (reference sequence). CDR3 sequence: CASSISWQGRVDEQFF. In DNA, the CDR3 is TGTGCCAGTAGTATATCGTGGCAGGGAAGGGTCGATGAGCAGTTCTTC.

The genes are TRBV2 and TRBJ1-5; D possibly corresponds to TRBD1 (6 bases). V lost 6 bases, J lost 3 bases, and 9 bases lay in between. This CDR3 spans 13 amino acids. The germline gives CDR1 SNHLY, CDR2 FYNNEI. CDR3: CASSRTVNQPQHF. The CDR3 DNA reads as TGTGCCAGCAGCCGGACAGTCAATCAGCCCCAGCATTTT.

The rearrangement joins TRBV5-1 to TRBJ2-7, with 7 positions matching TRBD2. Germline V gene sequence: CDR1 SGHRS, CDR2 YFSETQ. This CDR3 spans 14 amino acids. The junction had 8 bases not matched to a gene; V was cut back by 6 bases and J by 2 bases. The DNA for the CDR3 is TGCGCCAGCACGCGTAGCGGGTCTACCTACGAGCAGTACTTC. It codes for CASTRSGSTYEQYF.

This clone was seen only once. This chain joins TRBV5-1 and TRBJ1-1; D is ambiguous. The V end was cut by 1 base, the J end by 1 base, with 11 bases between. Germline-derived CDR1 and CDR2 are SGHRS and YFSETQ. The CDR3 totals 15 residues. This CDR3 reads CASSLMAGGNTEAFF. CDR3 nucleotides: TGCGCCAGCAGCTTGATGGCAGGAGGGAACACTGAAGCTTTCTTT.

The V call is TRBV19, the J call TRBJ2-7, with a weak D call TRBD2 (5 bases). This CDR3 has 14 amino acids. V was pared by 2 bases and J by 7 bases, with 15 bases between. Germline values: CDR1 LNHDA, CDR2 SQIVND (reference sequence). In nucleotides, the CDR3 is TGTGCCAGTAGTATACTAGCCCAGTCGGGGGAGCAGTACTTC. The encoded protein is CASSILAQSGEQYF.

The sample holds one count of this clone. The rearrangement links TRBV7-3 to TRBJ2-1; D is perhaps TRBD1 (5 bases). CDR1 and CDR2 from the germline V gene are SGHTA and FQGTGA. V lost 4 bases and J lost 6, with 16 bases in between. This CDR3 has 15 amino acids. CDR3 DNA: TGTGCCAGCAGCTCAGTAGCAGGGTTTGGCAATGAGCAGTTCTTC. Translating gives CASSSVAGFGNEQFF.

This clone has only a few counts. The junction differs from germline at one of its ends, possibly a read error. The J gene is TRBJ1-2, the V gene TRBV3-1 (or the pseudogene TRBV3-2), with 9 bases aligning to TRBD1. The CDR3 has 16 amino acids. Germline CDR1 is LGHDT and CDR2 is YNNKEL (reference sequence). The CDR3 loop is CASTQTGTGFGHGYTF. CDR3 bases: TGTGCCAGCACCCAAACCGGGACAGGGTTTGGTCATGGCTACACCTTC.

J is TRBJ1-2 and V is TRBV5-4; D may be TRBD1 (6 bases). Per germline, CDR1 SGHNT and CDR2 YYREEE (reference sequence). V gave up 3 bases and J gave up 2 bases, with 8 bases separating them. The CDR3 extends over 13 amino acids. The CDR3: CASSYGQNYGYTF. The CDR3 DNA sequence: TGTGCCAGCAGCTACGGACAGAACTATGGCTACACCTTC.

This chain links TRBV6-5 with TRBJ2-7; TRBD1 aligns across 7 bases. The CDR3 spans 14 residues. V shed 5 bases and J 2 bases; nucleotides not matched to a gene: 6. CDR1 MNHEY and CDR2 SVGAGI come from the germline V gene. This CDR3 is CASSLDRVTYEQYF. CDR3 in DNA: TGTGCCAGCAGTCTCGACAGGGTTACCTACGAGCAGTACTTC.

This clone has just a few counts. The V gene is TRBV10-3, the J gene TRBJ2-1, with D maybe TRBD2 (7 bases). Trimming cost V 6 bases and J 6 bases, with 15 bases left between them. The CDR3 extends over 14 amino acids. Germline V gene sequence: CDR1 ENHRY, CDR2 SYGVKD. CDR3 sequence reads: CAISFGGGGNEQFF. In nucleotides, the CDR3 is TGTGCCATCAGCTTTGGGGGAGGGGGCAATGAGCAGTTCTTC.

The rearrangement links TRBV30 to TRBJ1-6; TRBD1 is a possible D gene (5 bases). Per the germline V gene, CDR1 is GTSNPN and CDR2 is SVGIG (reference sequence). V dropped 1 base and J dropped 2 bases, with 6 bases sitting between them. The CDR3 runs to 14 residues. Here the CDR3 DNA reads TGTGCCTGGAGTGGACAGACCTATAATTCACCCCTCCACTTT. This translates into CAWSGQTYNSPLHF. Based on the CDR3 plus reference TRBV30 and TRBJ1-6, the full variable domain is SQTIHQWPATLVQPVGSPLSLECTVEGTSNPNLYWYRQAAGRGLQLLFYSVGIGQISSEVPQNLSASRPQDRQFILSSKKLLLSDSGFYLCAWSGQTYNSPLHFGNGTRLTVT.

The chain recombines TRBV11-2 with TRBJ1-1, with D possibly being TRBD1 (6 bases). V lost 2 bases and J 0 bases, leaving 10 bases between the germline ends. Germline CDR1 is SGHAT and CDR2 is FQNNGV. This CDR3 has 15 residues. For the CDR3, the DNA is TGTGCCAGCAGCTTAAGGGGGTTCATGAACACTGAAGCTTTCTTT. It yields the protein CASSLRGFMNTEAFF.

V and J are TRBV7-4 and TRBJ2-7; 7 nucleotides align to TRBD1. The CDR3 totals 11 residues. Germline V gives CDR1 SGHVT, CDR2 SQSDAQ. J was trimmed by 5 bases and V by 11 bases; bases with no gene match: 6. The CDR3 here is CAPQGSHEQYF. In DNA form, the CDR3 reads TGTGCCCCACAGGGGAGCCACGAGCAGTACTTC.